One TCR beta chain is described in this entry. These data originate in a study of shared clonotypes between healthy human individuals. The repertoire was sequenced with immunoSEQ multiplex PCR; TCRdb's copy has only in-frame clones and lacks some. The repertoire includes some 2,000,000 clones, 85% to 95% of them detected once, and more than 0.1% sits in the top ten. The source of this sequence is a man between 18 and 35 years old in good health. Sequencing was carried out using naive CD4+ T cells sorted from blood. Subset described: CD45RA+ positively selected.

The chain's CDR3 is CASSSGLFGGYTF. The CDR3 bases are TGTGCCAGCAGCTCGGGACTTTTCGGTGGCTACACCTTC. The chain combines TRBV5-6 with TRBJ1-2; D perhaps matches TRBD1 (5 bases). Trimming took 3 bases from V and 7 from J, leaving 13 bases between them. This CDR3 region has 13 residues. Germline CDR1 reads SGHDT; CDR2 reads YYEEEE.